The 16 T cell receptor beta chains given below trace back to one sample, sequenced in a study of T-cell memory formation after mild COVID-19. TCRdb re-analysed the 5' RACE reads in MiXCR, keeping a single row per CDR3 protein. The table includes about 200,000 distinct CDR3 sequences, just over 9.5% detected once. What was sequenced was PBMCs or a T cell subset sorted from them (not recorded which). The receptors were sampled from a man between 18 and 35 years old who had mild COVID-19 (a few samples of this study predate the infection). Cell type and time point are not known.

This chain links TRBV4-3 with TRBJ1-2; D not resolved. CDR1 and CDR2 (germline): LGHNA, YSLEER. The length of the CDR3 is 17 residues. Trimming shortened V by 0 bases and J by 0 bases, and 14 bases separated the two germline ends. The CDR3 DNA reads TGCGCCAGCAGCCAAGATATAGGACTCGAAGCTAACTATGGCTACACCTTC. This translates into CASSQDIGLEANYGYTF.

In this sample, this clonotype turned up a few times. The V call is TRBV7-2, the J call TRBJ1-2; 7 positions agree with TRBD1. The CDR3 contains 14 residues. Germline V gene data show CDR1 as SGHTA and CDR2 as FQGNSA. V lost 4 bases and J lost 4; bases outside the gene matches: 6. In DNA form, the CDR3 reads TGTGCCAGCAGCTCCGGGACAGCCTTCTATGGCTACACCTTC. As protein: CASSSGTAFYGYTF.

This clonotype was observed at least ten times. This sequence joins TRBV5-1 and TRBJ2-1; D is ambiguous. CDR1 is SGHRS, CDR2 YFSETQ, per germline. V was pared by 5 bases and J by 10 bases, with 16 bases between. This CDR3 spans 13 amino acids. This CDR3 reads CASSFPEQDEQFF. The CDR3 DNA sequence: TGCGCCAGCAGTTTCCCCGAGCAGGACGAGCAGTTCTTC.

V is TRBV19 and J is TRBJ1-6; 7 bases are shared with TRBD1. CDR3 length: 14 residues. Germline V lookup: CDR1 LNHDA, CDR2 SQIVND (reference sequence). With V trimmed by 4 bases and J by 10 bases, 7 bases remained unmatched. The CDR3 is CASSTRDRGSPLHF. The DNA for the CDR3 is TGTGCCAGTAGTACCCGGGACAGAGGATCACCCCTCCACTTT.

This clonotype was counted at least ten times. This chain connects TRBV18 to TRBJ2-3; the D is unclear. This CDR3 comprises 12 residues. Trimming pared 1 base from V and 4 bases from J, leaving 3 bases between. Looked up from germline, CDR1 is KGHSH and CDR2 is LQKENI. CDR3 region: CASSPRPDTQYF. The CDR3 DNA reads TGTGCCAGCTCACCACGTCCAGATACGCAGTATTTT.

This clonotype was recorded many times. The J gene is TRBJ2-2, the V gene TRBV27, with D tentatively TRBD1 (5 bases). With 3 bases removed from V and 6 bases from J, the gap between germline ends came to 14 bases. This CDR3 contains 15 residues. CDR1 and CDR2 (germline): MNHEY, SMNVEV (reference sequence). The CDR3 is CASSLRQGRSGELFF. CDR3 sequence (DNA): TGTGCCAGCAGTTTGCGGCAGGGCCGTTCCGGGGAGCTGTTTTTT.

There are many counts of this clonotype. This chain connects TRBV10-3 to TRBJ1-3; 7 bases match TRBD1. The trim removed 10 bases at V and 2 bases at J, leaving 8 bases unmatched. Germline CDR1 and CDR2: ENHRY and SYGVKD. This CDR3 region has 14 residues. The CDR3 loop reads CATLSTGTGNTIYF. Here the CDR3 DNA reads TGTGCCACCCTATCGACAGGGACTGGAAACACCATATATTTT.

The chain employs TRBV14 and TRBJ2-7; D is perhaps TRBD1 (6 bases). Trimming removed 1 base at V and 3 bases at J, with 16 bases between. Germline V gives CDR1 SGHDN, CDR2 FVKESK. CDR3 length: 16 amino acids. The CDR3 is CASSQGPQGNNYEQYF. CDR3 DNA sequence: TGTGCCAGCAGCCAAGGTCCACAGGGAAACAACTACGAGCAGTACTTC. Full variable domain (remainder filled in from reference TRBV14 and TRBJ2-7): EAGVTQFPSHSVIEKGQTVTLRCDPISGHDNLYWYRRVMGKEIKFLLHFVKESKQDESGMPNNRFLAERTGGTYSTLKVQPAELEDSGVYFCASSQGPQGNNYEQYFGPGTRLTVT.

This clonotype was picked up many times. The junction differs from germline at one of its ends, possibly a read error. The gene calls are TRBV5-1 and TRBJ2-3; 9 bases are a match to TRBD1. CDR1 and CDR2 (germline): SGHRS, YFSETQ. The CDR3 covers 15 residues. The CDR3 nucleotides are TGTGCCAGCAGCCTGCGACAGGGGGGCACAGATACGCAGTATTTT. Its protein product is CASSLRQGGTDTQYF.

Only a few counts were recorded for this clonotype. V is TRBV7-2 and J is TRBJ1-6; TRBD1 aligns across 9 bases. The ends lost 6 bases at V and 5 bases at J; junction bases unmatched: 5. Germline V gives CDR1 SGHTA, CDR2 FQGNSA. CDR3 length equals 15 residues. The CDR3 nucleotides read TGTGCCAGCAGATTACAGGGGGCTAATAATTCACCCCTCCACTTT. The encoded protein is CASRLQGANNSPLHF.

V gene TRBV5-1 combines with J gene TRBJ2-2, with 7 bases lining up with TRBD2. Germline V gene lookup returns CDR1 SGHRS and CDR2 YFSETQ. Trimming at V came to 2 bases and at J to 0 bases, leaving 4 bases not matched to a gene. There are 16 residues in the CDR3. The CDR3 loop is CASSFFGTTNTGELFF. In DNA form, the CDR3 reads TGCGCCAGCAGCTTTTTCGGGACTACGAACACCGGGGAGCTGTTTTTT.

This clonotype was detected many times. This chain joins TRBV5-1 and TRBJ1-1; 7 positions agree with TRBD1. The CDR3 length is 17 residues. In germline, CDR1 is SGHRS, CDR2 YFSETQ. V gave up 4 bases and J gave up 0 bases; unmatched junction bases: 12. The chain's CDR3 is CASSRLIRQGLNTEAFF. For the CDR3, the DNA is TGCGCCAGCAGCAGACTCATCCGACAGGGCCTGAACACTGAAGCTTTCTTT.

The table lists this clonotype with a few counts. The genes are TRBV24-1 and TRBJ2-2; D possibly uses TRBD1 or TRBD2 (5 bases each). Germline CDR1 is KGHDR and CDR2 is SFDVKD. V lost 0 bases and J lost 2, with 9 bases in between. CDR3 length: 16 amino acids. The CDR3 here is CATSDLSGTNTGELFF. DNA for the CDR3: TGTGCCACCAGTGATTTGAGTGGGACCAACACCGGGGAGCTGTTTTTT.

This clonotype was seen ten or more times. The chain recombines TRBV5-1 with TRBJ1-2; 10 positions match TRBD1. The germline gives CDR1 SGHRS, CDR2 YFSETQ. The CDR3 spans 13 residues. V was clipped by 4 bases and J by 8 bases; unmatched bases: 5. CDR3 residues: CASSTGQGDGYTF. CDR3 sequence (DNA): TGCGCCAGCAGCACCGGACAGGGGGACGGCTACACCTTC.

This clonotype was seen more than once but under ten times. CDR3: CASSLDLGLAGGRWQEQYV. The DNA for the CDR3 is TGTGCCAGCAGCTTGGATTTAGGGCTAGCGGGGGGGCGATGGCAAGAGCAGTACGTC. The chain uses TRBV11-2 and TRBJ2-7; 12 nucleotides agree with TRBD2. Germline loops: CDR1 SGHAT, CDR2 FQNNGV. This CDR3 contains 19 residues. The trim removed 3 bases at V and 7 bases at J, leaving 19 bases unmatched.

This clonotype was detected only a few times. The CDR3 DNA reads as TGTGCCAGCAGTTTGCAGCGGGGGGGCCCAGATACGCAGTATTTT. Amino acids: CASSLQRGGPDTQYF. This chain connects TRBV28 to TRBJ2-3, with 10 nucleotides matching TRBD2. The CDR3 loop spans 15 amino acids. Trimming cost V 3 bases and J 4 bases; bases outside gene matches: 4. Germline CDR1 is MDHEN and CDR2 is SYDVKM.